This entry lists 30 T cell receptor beta chains sequenced from one sample in a study of T cell responses to AZD1222 COVID-19 vaccine. Generated by immunoSEQ multiplex PCR, the TCRdb table keeps only in-frame clones and is missing some. This table has more than 95,000 clones, roughly 88% appearing once. The specimen comprised peripheral blood, sampled on day 0 of AZD1222 vaccination. All receptors come from an adult in good health.

CDR3 coding DNA: TGTGCCAGCAGCTTCATGACAGGACAAGAGACCCAGTACTTC. Translating it yields CASSFMTGQETQYF. The rearrangement joins TRBV7-2 to TRBJ2-5; a possible D gene is TRBD1 (6 bases). This CDR3 contains 14 residues. V shed 3 bases and J shed 2 bases, with 10 bases lying between them. Germline CDR1 reads SGHTA; CDR2 reads FQGNSA.

The V call is TRBV4-3, the J call TRBJ2-1; TRBD2 agrees at 12 bases. The CDR3 extends over 18 amino acids. The germline CDR1 and CDR2 sequences are LGHNA and YSLEER. V lost 0 bases to trimming and J lost 6 bases; unmatched junction nucleotides: 9. In nucleotides, the CDR3 is TGCGCCAGCAGCCAAGAGACTATCGGACTAGCGGGAAGCAATGAGCAGTTCTTC. Amino acids: CASSQETIGLAGSNEQFF.

The table lists this clone with a count of one. The CDR3 coding sequence is TGTGCCAGCAGTACTCCAGACAGGCGGCAAGAGACCCAGTACTTC. Translated, it gives CASSTPDRRQETQYF. The chain couples TRBV27 to TRBJ2-5; TRBD1 is a possible D gene (6 bases). Per germline, CDR1 MNHEY and CDR2 SMNVEV (reference sequence). Trimming left V 5 bases short and J 2 bases short, with 15 bases between. This CDR3 contains 15 residues.

A few counts support this clone. This sequence joins TRBV5-6 and TRBJ1-1; 9 nucleotides match TRBD1. The length of the CDR3 is 15 residues. Germline CDR1 and CDR2: SGHDT and YYEEEE. V lost 2 bases, J lost 0 bases, and 2 bases stayed unmatched. CDR3 in amino acids: CASSFGDRVNTEAFF. The DNA for the CDR3 is TGTGCCAGCAGCTTTGGGGACAGGGTGAACACTGAAGCTTTCTTT.

V and J are TRBV3-1 (or the pseudogene TRBV3-2) and TRBJ1-3; 7 positions match TRBD1. CDR1 LGHDT and CDR2 YNNKEL come from the germline V gene (reference sequence). V shed 1 base, J shed 4 bases, and the junction held 7 bases outside the gene matches. CDR3 length: 16 amino acids. The CDR3 DNA sequence: TGTGCCAGCAGCCAAGTGCGACAGGGAACGGGAAACACCATATATTTT. Translated, it gives CASSQVRQGTGNTIYF.

This rearrangement joins TRBV6-2 or TRBV6-3 to TRBJ1-5; perhaps TRBD1 as D (6 bases). Trimming shortened V by 4 bases and J by 6 bases, and 10 bases separated the two germline ends. The germline V gene encodes CDR1 MNHEY and CDR2 SVGEGT. The CDR3 spans 13 residues. CDR3 loop: CASSFQGSQPQHF. The CDR3 DNA is TGTGCCAGCAGTTTCCAGGGGAGTCAGCCCCAGCATTTT.

The rearrangement links TRBV19 to TRBJ1-1, with 9 bases that match TRBD1. Germline V gene sequence: CDR1 LNHDA, CDR2 SQIVND (reference sequence). With V trimmed by 6 bases and J by 4 bases, 6 bases remained unmatched. CDR3 length equals 14 residues. The CDR3 nucleotides read TGTGCCAGTAGGATCGACAGGGGGTTCACTGAAGCTTTCTTT. Translated: CASRIDRGFTEAFF.

The CDR3 DNA is TGCGCCAGCAGCCATAACGACGGGGGGGCGGCCAAAAACATTCAGTACTTC. It yields the protein CASSHNDGGAAKNIQYF. The rearrangement joins TRBV4-1 to TRBJ2-4; 8 positions agree with TRBD2. The V segment lost 3 bases and the J segment 1 base; nucleotides outside the gene matches: 8. Germline V CDR1 and CDR2: MGHRA, YSYEKL. CDR3 length: 17 amino acids.

The V gene is TRBV5-1, the J gene TRBJ2-6, with D possibly being TRBD1 (6 bases). The germline CDR1 and CDR2 sequences are SGHRS and YFSETQ. The length of the CDR3 is 16 residues. V lost 5 bases, J lost 0 bases, and 12 bases lay in between. CDR3 sequence: CASSFGQTSGANVLTF. The CDR3 DNA sequence: TGCGCCAGCAGTTTTGGACAGACCTCTGGGGCCAACGTCCTGACTTTC.

This chain connects TRBV19 to TRBJ1-1; weak D call: TRBD1 (5 bases). The V end lost 4 bases, the J end lost 1 base, and 16 bases lay between the germline ends. This CDR3 region has 16 residues. Germline loops: CDR1 LNHDA, CDR2 SQIVND (reference sequence). CDR3 region: CASSNRRWGGNTEAFF. The CDR3 DNA sequence: TGTGCCAGTAGTAACCGTAGGTGGGGGGGGAACACTGAAGCTTTCTTT. Together with reference TRBV19 and TRBJ1-1, the CDR3 gives the full variable domain: DGGITQSPKYLFRKEGQNVTLSCEQNLNHDAMYWYRQDPGQGLRLIYYSQIVNDFQKGDIAEGYSVSREKKESFPLTVTSAQKNPTAFYLCASSNRRWGGNTEAFFGQGTRLTVV.

The chain carries TRBV2 and TRBJ2-2, with 7 bases that match TRBD2. Germline V lookup: CDR1 SNHLY, CDR2 FYNNEI. The CDR3 contains 13 residues. V lost 6 bases and J lost 4; bases outside the gene matches: 2. The CDR3 reads CASRRGTTGELFF. CDR3 nucleotide sequence: TGTGCCAGCAGGCGGGGGACCACCGGGGAGCTGTTTTTT.

This clone was counted a single time. The chain recombines TRBV4-3 with TRBJ2-3; D uncertain. In germline, CDR1 is LGHNA, CDR2 YSLEER. Deletions cut 0 bases from V and 0 bases from J, with 10 bases between. This CDR3 contains 16 residues. The CDR3 region has the DNA TGCGCCAGCAGCCAAGATTACCAGGTCAGCACAGATACGCAGTATTTT. Translation: CASSQDYQVSTDTQYF.

V usage is TRBV9 and J usage is TRBJ1-2; a possible D gene is TRBD1 (6 bases). Germline assignment: CDR1 SGDLS and CDR2 YYNGEE. There are 13 residues in the CDR3. Trimming removed 3 bases at V and 2 bases at J, with 8 bases between. DNA for the CDR3: TGTGCCAGCAGCGCACAGGGAAACTATGGCTACACCTTC. Protein: CASSAQGNYGYTF.

The chain carries TRBV7-9 and TRBJ2-3; 11 bases agree with TRBD2. Germline CDR1 and CDR2: SEHNR and FQNEAQ (reference sequence). The length of the CDR3 is 19 residues. V lost 6 bases and J lost 0; bases outside the gene matches: 14. The CDR3 sequence is CASRYRASGGQTSTDTQYF. CDR3 nucleotides: TGTGCCAGCAGATACCGCGCTAGCGGGGGGCAAACTAGCACAGATACGCAGTATTTT.

The chain recombines TRBV7-2 with TRBJ2-1, with a tentative D call TRBD2 (7 bases). The CDR3 has 17 amino acids. V was trimmed by 5 bases and J by 0 bases, leaving 17 bases between them. Germline V gene data show CDR1 as SGHTA and CDR2 as FQGNSA. CDR3 DNA: TGTGCCAGCAGCCTCCGCGCGGGGGCACCCTCCTACAATGAGCAGTTCTTC. Protein sequence: CASSLRAGAPSYNEQFF.

The V gene is TRBV19, the J gene TRBJ1-2; D might be TRBD1 (6 bases). CDR3 length equals 13 residues. V was cut by 4 bases and J by 8 bases, with 14 bases left in between. Germline CDR1 and CDR2: LNHDA and SQIVND (reference sequence). In nucleotides, the CDR3 is TGTGCCAGTAGTACCGCACAGGGCGGCGGCTACACCTTC. This gives the protein CASSTAQGGGYTF. The entire variable domain, with the rest obtained from reference TRBV19 and TRBJ1-2, is as follows: DGGITQSPKYLFRKEGQNVTLSCEQNLNHDAMYWYRQDPGQGLRLIYYSQIVNDFQKGDIAEGYSVSREKKESFPLTVTSAQKNPTAFYLCASSTAQGGGYTFGSGTRLTVV.

This sequence joins TRBV6-2 or TRBV6-3 and TRBJ2-1, with D possibly TRBD2 on 5 matching bases. Per germline, CDR1 MNHEY and CDR2 SVGEGT. The V gene lost 6 bases and the J gene lost 6 bases, with 15 bases spanning the gap. This CDR3 region has 14 residues. The CDR3: CASSLRTGSNEQFF. In nucleotides, the CDR3 is TGTGCCAGCAGCCTTCGGACTGGGAGCAATGAGCAGTTCTTC.

The chain recombines TRBV30 with TRBJ1-1, with no clear D. The length of the CDR3 is 13 residues. Germline V gives CDR1 GTSNPN, CDR2 SVGIG (reference sequence). The V and J ends lost 2 bases and 6 bases respectively, with 13 bases between them. The DNA of the CDR3 is TGTGCCTGGAGTCCGTCCGGGGTGGCTGAAGCTTTCTTT. Protein sequence: CAWSPSGVAEAFF.

V and J are TRBV3-1 (or the pseudogene TRBV3-2) and TRBJ1-2; D uncertain. The germline V and J ends were trimmed by 1 base and 0 bases, with 6 bases remaining between them. Germline V gives CDR1 LGHDT, CDR2 YNNKEL (reference sequence). The length of the CDR3 is 14 residues. Here the CDR3 reads CASSQGRANYGYTF. CDR3 nucleotide sequence: TGTGCCAGCAGCCAAGGTAGGGCTAACTATGGCTACACCTTC.

The chain carries TRBV19 and TRBJ2-2, with D unclear. The V end was cut by 3 bases, the J end by 3 bases, with 8 bases between. This CDR3 comprises 14 residues. Per germline, CDR1 LNHDA and CDR2 SQIVND (reference sequence). The CDR3 here is CASSIFGYTGELFF. CDR3 coding DNA: TGTGCCAGTAGTATCTTTGGCTACACCGGGGAGCTGTTTTTT.

The rearrangement uses TRBV5-4 and TRBJ2-5; 11 bases fit TRBD2. Germline V CDR1 and CDR2: SGHNT, YYREEE (reference sequence). V trimming: 5 bases; J trimming: 2 bases; junction bases outside the gene matches: 5. The CDR3 is 15 residues long. The CDR3 region is CASSSTSGAQETQYF. As DNA, the CDR3 is TGTGCCAGCAGTTCGACTAGCGGGGCTCAAGAGACCCAGTACTTC.

The CDR3 DNA reads TGTGCCAGCAGTTGGCAGGGGGTGACAGTCGGCAATGAGCAGTTCTTC. This codes for CASSWQGVTVGNEQFF. V usage is TRBV27 and J usage is TRBJ2-1; 7 nucleotides agree with TRBD1. Germline CDR1 and CDR2: MNHEY and SMNVEV (reference sequence). Germline trimming cut 4 bases from V and 6 bases from J; bases unmatched to any gene: 12. The CDR3 loop spans 16 amino acids.

The genes are TRBV6-5 and TRBJ1-5, with D possibly matching TRBD1 (6 bases). CDR1 MNHEY and CDR2 SVGAGI come from the germline V gene. The CDR3 is made up of 14 amino acids. Deletions cut 6 bases from V and 4 bases from J, with 13 bases between. The CDR3 sequence is CASRPGQRNQPQHF. CDR3 sequence (DNA): TGTGCCAGCAGACCTGGACAGCGTAATCAGCCCCAGCATTTT.

The chain joins TRBV12-1 to TRBJ1-6; the table's D call of TRBD1 was not tested on the DNA. TRBV12-1 is a known pseudogene. The length of the CDR3 is 16 residues. CDR3 sequence (DNA): TGTGCCAGCAGCTTCGAGGACAGGGGGCATAATTCACCCCTCCACTTT. This encodes CASSFEDRGHNSPLHF.

The rearrangement links TRBV2 to TRBJ1-2, with unresolved D. The V end lost 5 bases, the J end lost 1 base, and 11 bases lay between the germline ends. The germline V gene encodes CDR1 SNHLY and CDR2 FYNNEI. This CDR3 is built from 14 residues. This chain's CDR3 is CASSRVVDNYGYTF. CDR3 nucleotide sequence: TGTGCCAGCAGTAGGGTGGTGGATAACTATGGCTACACCTTC. The complete variable domain, with remaining parts taken from reference TRBV2 and TRBJ1-2, reads EPEVTQTPSHQVTQMGQEVILRCVPISNHLYFYWYRQILGQKVEFLVSFYNNEISEKSEIFDDQFSVERPDGSNFTLKIRSTKLEDSAMYFCASSRVVDNYGYTFGSGTRLTVV.

V and J are TRBV28 and TRBJ2-7; D is ambiguous. The CDR3 loop spans 13 amino acids. Trimming cost V 3 bases and J 2 bases, with 8 bases left between them. CDR1 is MDHEN, CDR2 SYDVKM, per germline. The CDR3 DNA sequence: TGTGCCAGCAGTTTGGCCAGCCCCTACGAGCAGTACTTC. This encodes CASSLASPYEQYF. Drawing the rest from reference TRBV28 and TRBJ2-7, the complete variable domain is DVKVTQSSRYLVKRTGEKVFLECVQDMDHENMFWYRQDPGLGLRLIYFSYDVKMKEKGDIPEGYSVSREKKERFSLILESASTNQTSMYLCASSLASPYEQYFGPGTRLTVT.

The chain joins TRBV9 to TRBJ2-3; D might be TRBD1 (6 bases). The V end was cut by 4 bases, the J end by 2 bases, with 17 bases between. CDR3 length: 16 residues. The germline V gene has CDR1 SGDLS and CDR2 YYNGEE. In DNA, the CDR3 is TGTGCCAGCAGCCCCCAGGGGAGCGGCCACACAGATACGCAGTATTTT. It translates to CASSPQGSGHTDTQYF. Based on the CDR3 plus reference TRBV9 and TRBJ2-3, the full variable domain is DSGVTQTPKHLITATGQRVTLRCSPRSGDLSVYWYQQSLDQGLQFLIQYYNGEERAKGNILERFSAQQFPDLHSELNLSSLELGDSALYFCASSPQGSGHTDTQYFGPGTRLTVL.

Only one count was recorded for this clone. The chain's CDR3 is CASSLATRNTEAFF. Here the CDR3 DNA reads TGCGCCAGCAGCTTGGCTACGAGGAACACTGAAGCTTTCTTT. The V call is TRBV5-1, the J call TRBJ1-1; D is uncertain. The CDR3 has 14 residues. Trimming removed 0 bases from V and 1 base from J, with 7 bases in between. Germline assignment: CDR1 SGHRS and CDR2 YFSETQ.

V usage is TRBV6-2 or TRBV6-3 and J usage is TRBJ1-2; D perhaps matches TRBD1 (5 bases). This CDR3 is 15 amino acids long. V was shortened by 6 bases and J by 5 bases, with 19 bases between the two germline ends. Germline CDR1 and CDR2: MNHEY and SVGEGT. CDR3: CASSLYRDGGYGYTF. Written as DNA, the CDR3 is TGTGCCAGCAGCCTCTACCGGGACGGCGGGTATGGCTACACCTTC.

The chain couples TRBV29-1 to TRBJ2-5; D not resolved. Germline V gene data show CDR1 as SQVTM and CDR2 as ANQGSEA. The V and J ends lost 7 bases and 1 base respectively, with 10 bases between them. CDR3 size: 12 residues. CDR3 sequence: CSESNFQETQYF. In DNA form, the CDR3 reads TGCAGCGAATCGAACTTCCAAGAGACCCAGTACTTC.